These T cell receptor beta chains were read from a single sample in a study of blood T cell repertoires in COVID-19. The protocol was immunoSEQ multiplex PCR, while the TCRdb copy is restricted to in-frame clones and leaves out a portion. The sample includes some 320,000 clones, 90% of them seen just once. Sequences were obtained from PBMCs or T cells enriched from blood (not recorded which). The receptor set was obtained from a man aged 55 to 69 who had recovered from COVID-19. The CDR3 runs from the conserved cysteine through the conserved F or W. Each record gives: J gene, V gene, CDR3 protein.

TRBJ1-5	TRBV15	CATSREAQPQHF
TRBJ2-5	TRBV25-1	CASSELSSRQGAGTQYF
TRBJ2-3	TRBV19	CASTGTRTSTDTQYF
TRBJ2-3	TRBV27	CASSHLAGGPPDTQYF
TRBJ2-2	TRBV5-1	CASSLNRGRTGELFF
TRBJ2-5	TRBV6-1	CASSVGTSGGPTETQYF
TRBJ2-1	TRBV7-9	CASSLVQGRGGEQFF
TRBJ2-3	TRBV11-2	CASSFSAGTDTQYF
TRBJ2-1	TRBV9	CASSSTHGGTGAYNEQFF
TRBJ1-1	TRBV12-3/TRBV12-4	CASNWGLTEAFF
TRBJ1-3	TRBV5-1	CASSLGQGTSGNTIYF
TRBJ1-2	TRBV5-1	CASTASQGANYGYTF
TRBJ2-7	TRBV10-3	CAIKASGRVYEQYF
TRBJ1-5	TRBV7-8	CASSPGQASQPQHF
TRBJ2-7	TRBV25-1	CASSRTGGYEQYF
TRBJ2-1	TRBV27	CASSLTSGSYNEQFF